This record covers a single T cell receptor (beta chain). The specificity of this receptor is unknown. Base qualities are not provided; no much larger clone lies one nucleotide away. CDR1 and CDR2 were assigned from the germline V gene (reference sequence) as GTSNPN and SVGIG. The trim is 5 bases for V and 5 bases for J, with a gap of 9 bases between the germline ends. The CDR3 runs 12 residues from the cysteine to the phenylalanine. Of all the DNA, just the CDR3 is kept, 36 bases in frame from base 1. The library was obtained by the immunoSEQ multiplex PCR assay. TCRdb provides this immuneACCESS table in a form limited to in-frame rearrangements. Some clones are lacking; in checked studies, under half of them reflect an unresolved V gene, and why the rest are absent is not known. The sample contains about 120,000 clones, about 93% of them found a single time. The ten biggest clones cover approximately 2.5% of the sample.

This sample is part of a study of control samples from healthy donors and cancer patients (dated by TCRdb to the early 2020s). Sample: blood. The chain is assembled from TRBV30 and TRBJ2-2; the D segment might be TRBD1 or TRBD2, since each matches 5 bases. This receptor was identified in a man younger than 45 in good health. The nucleotide sequence is TGTGCCTGGGCCGAGGGGACCGGGGAGCTGTTTTTT. This is translated as CAWAEGTGELFF.